Presented here are 15 T cell receptor beta chains from one specimen sequenced in a study of blood T cell repertoires in COVID-19. TCRdb keeps only in-frame clones here, not all; method: immunoSEQ multiplex PCR. This sample has some 120,000 clones, with around 81% found just once. Sample: peripheral blood. These receptors all stem from a human donor in a cohort sampled during active COVID-19.

This chain joins TRBV7-6 and TRBJ2-1, with 10 bases lining up with TRBD1. V lost 6 bases and J lost 8; bases outside the gene matches: 10. Germline V gene sequence: CDR1 SGHVS, CDR2 FNYEAQ. There are 15 residues in the CDR3. The CDR3 reads CASRRQGASFDEQFF. CDR3 nucleotide sequence: TGTGCCAGCAGACGACAGGGGGCTAGCTTTGATGAGCAGTTCTTC.

This clone was seen a handful of times. The V gene is TRBV3-1 (or the pseudogene TRBV3-2), the J gene TRBJ2-5; D remains unclear. CDR3 length: 13 amino acids. The V gene lost 4 bases and the J gene lost 2 bases, with 8 bases spanning the gap. Germline values: CDR1 LGHDT, CDR2 YNNKEL (reference sequence). CDR3 sequence reads: CASSRSSQETQYF. CDR3 nucleotide sequence: TGTGCCAGCAGCCGTAGTAGTCAAGAGACCCAGTACTTC.

This chain connects TRBV18 to TRBJ2-1; 9 nucleotides match TRBD2. V trimming: 1 base; J trimming: 1 base; junction bases outside the gene matches: 5. The germline V gene has CDR1 KGHSH and CDR2 LQKENI. The CDR3 covers 17 residues. DNA for the CDR3: TGTGCCAGCTCACCACAGAGCGGGGGGCGATCCTACAATGAGCAGTTCTTC. Residues: CASSPQSGGRSYNEQFF.

This clone was seen a handful of times. This chain links TRBV9 with TRBJ1-3; 8 positions agree with TRBD1. After removal of 5 bases from V and 3 bases from J, the junction contained 7 bases not matched to a gene. The CDR3 is made up of 15 amino acids. Germline lookup yields CDR1 SGDLS and CDR2 YYNGEE. For the CDR3, the DNA is TGTGCCAGCAGTGCGGGCAGGGGGCTTGGAAACACCATATATTTT. This gives the protein CASSAGRGLGNTIYF. The full variable domain, rest sourced from reference TRBV9 and TRBJ1-3, is DSGVTQTPKHLITATGQRVTLRCSPRSGDLSVYWYQQSLDQGLQFLIQYYNGEERAKGNILERFSAQQFPDLHSELNLSSLELGDSALYFCASSAGRGLGNTIYFGEGSWLTVV.

This rearrangement joins TRBV2 to TRBJ2-3; tentative D call: TRBD1 (5 bases). Germline CDR1 and CDR2: SNHLY and FYNNEI. The germline V and J ends were trimmed by 6 bases and 2 bases, with 12 bases remaining between them. CDR3 length: 14 amino acids. The CDR3 nucleotides are TGTGCCAGCAGGGACAATTCACACACAGATACGCAGTATTTT. Protein sequence: CASRDNSHTDTQYF.

V usage is TRBV6-5 and J usage is TRBJ1-2; TRBD1 agrees at 9 bases. With 6 bases clipped from V and 5 bases from J, the junction kept 7 bases outside the gene matches. Germline values: CDR1 MNHEY, CDR2 SVGAGI. This CDR3 spans 14 amino acids. CDR3: CASSRPGQGYGYTF. DNA for the CDR3: TGTGCCAGCAGCCGCCCGGGACAGGGATATGGCTACACCTTC.

The chain carries TRBV6-2 or TRBV6-3 and TRBJ1-5; D is ambiguous. Trimming took 5 bases from V and 6 from J, leaving 23 bases between them. Germline loops: CDR1 MNHEY, CDR2 SVGEGT. This CDR3 is built from 17 residues. The CDR3 reads CASSPGIVSRISQPQHF. The CDR3 bases are TGTGCCAGCAGTCCCGGGATCGTAAGCCGTATCTCTCAGCCCCAGCATTTT.

The genes are TRBV28 and TRBJ2-2; 10 bases fit TRBD2. The CDR3 is made up of 18 amino acids. Germline V gene lookup returns CDR1 MDHEN and CDR2 SYDVKM. Trimming at V came to 4 bases and at J to 0 bases, leaving 8 bases not matched to a gene. The CDR3 is CASSSRTSGRTNTGELFF. CDR3 DNA sequence: TGTGCCAGCAGTTCCCGGACTAGCGGCAGAACGAACACCGGGGAGCTGTTTTTT.

V is TRBV9 and J is TRBJ1-2, with D tentatively TRBD1 (6 bases). V was shortened by 4 bases and J by 6 bases, with 19 bases between the two germline ends. CDR1 is SGDLS and CDR2 is YYNGEE in the germline V gene. The CDR3 spans 15 residues. CDR3 in amino acids: CASSPKGRGADGYTF. CDR3 DNA sequence: TGTGCCAGCAGCCCAAAGGGTCGGGGGGCTGATGGCTACACCTTC.

The genes are TRBV29-1 and TRBJ1-1, with D unclear. Trimming left V 7 bases short and J 4 bases short, with 13 bases between. Per germline, CDR1 SQVTM and CDR2 ANQGSEA. CDR3 size: 12 residues. CDR3 sequence reads: CSGWKGGTEAFF. CDR3 sequence (DNA): TGCAGCGGTTGGAAAGGCGGCACTGAAGCTTTCTTT.

The chain recombines TRBV7-8 with TRBJ2-7; no reliable D call. The V end was cut by 9 bases, the J end by 3 bases, with 21 bases between. CDR3 length: 15 amino acids. From germline, CDR1 is SGHVS and CDR2 FQNEAQ. CDR3 coding DNA: TGTGCCAGATATCCATCGGTGGGCTTGAACTACGAGCAGTACTTC. It is translated as CARYPSVGLNYEQYF. The full variable domain, rest sourced from reference TRBV7-8 and TRBJ2-7, is GAGVSQSPRYKVAKRGQDVALRCDPISGHVSLFWYQQALGQGPEFLTYFQNEAQLDKSGLPSDRFFAERPEGSVSTLKIQRTQQEDSAVYLCARYPSVGLNYEQYFGPGTRLTVT.

This sequence joins TRBV5-1 and TRBJ1-2; perhaps TRBD1 as D (6 bases). There are 14 residues in the CDR3. Germline CDR1 is SGHRS and CDR2 is YFSETQ. V dropped 0 bases and J dropped 12 bases, with 18 bases sitting between them. This CDR3 is CASSLEDPGGGHTF. The DNA of the CDR3 is TGCGCCAGCAGCTTGGAGGACCCGGGCGGGGGGCACACCTTC.

This chain joins TRBV5-1 and TRBJ1-1; 9 bases are a match to TRBD1. Per the germline V gene, CDR1 is SGHRS and CDR2 is YFSETQ. V lost 4 bases and J lost 6; bases outside the gene matches: 7. This CDR3 region has 14 residues. CDR3 loop: CASSMGDRVSEAFF. The CDR3 coding sequence is TGCGCCAGCAGCATGGGGGACAGGGTCTCTGAAGCTTTCTTT.

This clone was counted between two and nine times. This sequence joins TRBV3-1 (or the pseudogene TRBV3-2) and TRBJ1-5; no clear D gene. The CDR3 covers 16 residues. In germline, CDR1 is LGHDT, CDR2 YNNKEL (reference sequence). V lost 0 bases and J lost 7, with 16 bases in between. The CDR3 nucleotides read TGTGCCAGCAGCCAAGAGAAGGAGGGTTTAAGGCAGCCCCAGCATTTT. Its protein is CASSQEKEGLRQPQHF.

The CDR3 nucleotides read TGTGCCATCAGCGGGACAGGGCCGCAGCCCCAGCATTTT. Translating it yields CAISGTGPQPQHF. This rearrangement joins TRBV10-3 to TRBJ1-5; 9 bases map to TRBD1. V was pared by 6 bases and J by 7 bases, with 4 bases of the junction left unmatched. CDR1 ENHRY and CDR2 SYGVKD come from the germline V gene. The CDR3 covers 13 residues.